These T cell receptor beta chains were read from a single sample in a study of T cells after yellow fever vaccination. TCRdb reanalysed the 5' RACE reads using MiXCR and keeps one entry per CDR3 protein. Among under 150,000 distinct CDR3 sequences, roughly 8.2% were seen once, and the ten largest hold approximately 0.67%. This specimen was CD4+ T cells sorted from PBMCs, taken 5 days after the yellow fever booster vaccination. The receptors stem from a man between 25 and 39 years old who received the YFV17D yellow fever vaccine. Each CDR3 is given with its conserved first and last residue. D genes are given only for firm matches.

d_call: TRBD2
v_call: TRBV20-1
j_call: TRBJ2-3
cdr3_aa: CCASPGLAAFTDTQYF

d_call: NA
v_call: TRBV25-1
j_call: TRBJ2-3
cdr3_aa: CASSESGGQYF

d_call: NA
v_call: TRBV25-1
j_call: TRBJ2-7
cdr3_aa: CASSSGQIVTGYEQYF

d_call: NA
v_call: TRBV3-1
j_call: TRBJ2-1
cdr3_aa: CASSHMGKDNEQFF

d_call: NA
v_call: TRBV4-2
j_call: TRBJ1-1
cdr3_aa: CASSQGGRMNTEAFF

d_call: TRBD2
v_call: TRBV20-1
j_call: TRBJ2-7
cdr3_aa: CSAPGTSGSYEQYF

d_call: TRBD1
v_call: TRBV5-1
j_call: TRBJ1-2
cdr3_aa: CASSLVATGGRYGYTF

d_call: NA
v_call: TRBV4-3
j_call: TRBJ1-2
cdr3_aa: CASSQDRGPWQARGYTF

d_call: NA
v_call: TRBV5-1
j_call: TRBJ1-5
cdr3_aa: CASSSGQNQPQHF

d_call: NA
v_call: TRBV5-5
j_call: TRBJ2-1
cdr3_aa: CASSFDNYNEQFF

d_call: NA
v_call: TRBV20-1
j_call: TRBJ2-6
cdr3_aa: CSARDRGANVLTF

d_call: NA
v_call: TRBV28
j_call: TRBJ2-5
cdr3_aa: CASSLYGKETQYF

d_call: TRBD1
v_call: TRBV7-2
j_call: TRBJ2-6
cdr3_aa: CASSARDRLSGANVLTF

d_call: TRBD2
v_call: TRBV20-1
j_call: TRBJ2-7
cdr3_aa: CSATAGRSYEQYF

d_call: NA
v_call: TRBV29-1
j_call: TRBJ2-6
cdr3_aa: CSVRAAGANVLTF

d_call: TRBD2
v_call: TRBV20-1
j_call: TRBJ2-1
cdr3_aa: CSARPTSGTYNEQFF

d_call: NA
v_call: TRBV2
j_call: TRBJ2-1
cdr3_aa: CASSEGGSSYNEQFF

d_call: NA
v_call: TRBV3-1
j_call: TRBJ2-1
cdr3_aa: CASNQPGREQFF

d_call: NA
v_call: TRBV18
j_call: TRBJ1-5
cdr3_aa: CASSPPGQPQHF